This T cell receptor (beta chain) was identified in a study of cytomegalovirus exposure and HLA in healthy donors. There were likely unrecorded immune exposures, though donors were nominally healthy when sampled. The PCR was carried out with 60 Vbeta primers and 13 Jbeta primers. Assay used: immunoSEQ multiplex PCR; TCRdb lists only in-frame clones, some missing. The sample yields under 200,000 clones, 80% seen once. The CDR3 is 14 amino acids. V gave up 7 bases and J gave up 5 bases, with 14 bases separating them. The V gene's germline CDR1 is KGHSH and CDR2 LQKENI. Worth noting for this clone: Its antigen is still unknown.

Study-level points and caveats: Later analysis demonstrated an association between a missense DCLRE1C variant and TCR beta V- and J-gene trimming. Several V segments, TRBV6-2 and TRBV6-3 among them, could not be told apart and were dropped. Across all donors, roughly uniform sequencing depth was an assumption of the presence/absence analyses.

The sequencing sample was made of PBMCs. The chain is built from TRBV18 and TRBJ2-2, with D maybe TRBD2 (6 bases). The clonotype originates from a human donor in good health. This CDR3 is CASCSTGVTGELFF. The CDR3 DNA follows: TGTGCCAGCTGCTCCACGGGGGTTACCGGGGAGCTGTTTTTT.